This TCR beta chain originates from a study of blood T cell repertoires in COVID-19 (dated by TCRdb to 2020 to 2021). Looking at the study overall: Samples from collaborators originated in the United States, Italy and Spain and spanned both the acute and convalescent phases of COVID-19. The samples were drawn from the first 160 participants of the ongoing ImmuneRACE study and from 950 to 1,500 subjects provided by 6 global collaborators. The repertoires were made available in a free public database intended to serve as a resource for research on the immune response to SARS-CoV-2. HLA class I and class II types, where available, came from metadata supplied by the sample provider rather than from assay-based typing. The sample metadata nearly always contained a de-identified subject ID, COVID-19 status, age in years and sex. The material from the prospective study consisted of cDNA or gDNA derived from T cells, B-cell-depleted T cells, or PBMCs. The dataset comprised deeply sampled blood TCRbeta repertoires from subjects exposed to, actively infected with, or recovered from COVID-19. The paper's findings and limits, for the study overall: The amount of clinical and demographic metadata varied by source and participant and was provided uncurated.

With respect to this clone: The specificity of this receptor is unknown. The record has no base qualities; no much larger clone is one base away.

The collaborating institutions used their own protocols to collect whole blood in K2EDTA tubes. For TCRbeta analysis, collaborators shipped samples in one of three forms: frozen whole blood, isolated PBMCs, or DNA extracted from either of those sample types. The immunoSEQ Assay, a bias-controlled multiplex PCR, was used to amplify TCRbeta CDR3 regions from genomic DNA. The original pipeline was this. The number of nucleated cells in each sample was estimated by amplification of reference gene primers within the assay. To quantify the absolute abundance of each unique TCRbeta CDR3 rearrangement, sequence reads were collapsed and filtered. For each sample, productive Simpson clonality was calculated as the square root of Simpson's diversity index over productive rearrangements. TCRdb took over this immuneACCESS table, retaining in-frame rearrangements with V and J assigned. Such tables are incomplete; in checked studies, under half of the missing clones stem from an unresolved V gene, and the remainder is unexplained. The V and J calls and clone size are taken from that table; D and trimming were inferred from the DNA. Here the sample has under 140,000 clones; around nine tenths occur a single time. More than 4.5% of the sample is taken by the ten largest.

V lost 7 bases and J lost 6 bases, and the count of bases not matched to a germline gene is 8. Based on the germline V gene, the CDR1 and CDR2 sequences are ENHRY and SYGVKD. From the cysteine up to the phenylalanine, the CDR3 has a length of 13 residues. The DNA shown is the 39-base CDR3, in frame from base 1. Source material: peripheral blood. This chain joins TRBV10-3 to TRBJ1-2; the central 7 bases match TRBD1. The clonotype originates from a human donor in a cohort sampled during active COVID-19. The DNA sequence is TGTGCCATCAAGGGGACAGAAAGGGATGGCTACACCTTC. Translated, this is CAIKGTERDGYTF.